These T cell receptor beta chains were read from a single sample in a study of blood T cell repertoires in COVID-19. Clones were read by immunoSEQ multiplex PCR, and TCRdb kept only the in-frame ones, dropping some. The sample yields 200,000 to 300,000 clones, more than 70% seen once. The sequenced material came from PBMCs or T cells enriched from blood (not recorded which). The receptors were sampled from a woman aged 40 to 50 with acute COVID-19. Each CDR3 is given with its conserved first and last residue. D genes are given only for firm matches. Only some rows state a clone size, as once, few, many or a class for expanded clones.

CDR3 DNA	CDR3 protein	clone size	D gene	V gene	J gene
TGTGCCATCAGTGAATCCCAGGGGATGGAGACCCAGTACTTC	CAISESQGMETQYF	once	NA	TRBV10-3	TRBJ2-5
TGCGCCAGCAGCTTACCCGACATTAACTATGGCTACACCTTC	CASSLPDINYGYTF	NA	NA	TRBV5-1	TRBJ1-2
TGTGCCAGGTCCCTAGGACAGGGGGTGGGTTCACCCCTCCACTTT	CARSLGQGVGSPLHF	once	TRBD1	TRBV2	TRBJ1-6
TGTGCCAGCAGGACAGGAATTGGCTACGAGCAGTACTTC	CASRTGIGYEQYF	NA	NA	TRBV6-5	TRBJ2-7
TGTGCCAGCAGCTTAGTTGCGGGCTCCATTTCTATGAACACTGAAGCTTTCTTT	CASSLVAGSISMNTEAFF	once	NA	TRBV11-2	TRBJ1-1
TGCGCCAGCAGCCAAGTTCTCGACAGGGGGGATGGCTACACCTTC	CASSQVLDRGDGYTF	NA	TRBD1	TRBV4-1	TRBJ1-2
TGTGCCTGGAGCGACAGGGAGCCCCAGCCCCAGCATTTT	CAWSDREPQPQHF	NA	TRBD1	TRBV30	TRBJ1-5
TGCGCCAGCAGTGACGGGGATCAGCCCCAGCATTTT	CASSDGDQPQHF	few	NA	TRBV10-2	TRBJ1-5
TGCGCCAGCAGCTTGGAAGGGAGAGGGTCCACTGAAGCTTTCTTT	CASSLEGRGSTEAFF	NA	NA	TRBV5-1	TRBJ1-1
TGTGCCAGCAGCAAAGACAGGGCAGGGAACACCATATATTTT	CASSKDRAGNTIYF	NA	TRBD1	TRBV7-2	TRBJ1-3
TGTGCCAGCTCACCATCGAGCGGGGGGGCTCGGAACGAGCAGTACTTC	CASSPSSGGARNEQYF	NA	TRBD2	TRBV18	TRBJ2-7
TGTGCCACCCGTTGGACAGGGGAGAGTCATAGCAATCAGCCCCAGCATTTT	CATRWTGESHSNQPQHF	NA	TRBD1	TRBV24-1	TRBJ1-5
TGTGCCAGCAGCCAAGATCCGCCTGGGACTAGCGCCTTCACAGATACGCAGTATTTT	CASSQDPPGTSAFTDTQYF	NA	TRBD2	TRBV4-2	TRBJ2-3
TGTGCCAGCAGCCAAGAGCCTAGCGGGGGGGAGAATAGCGAGCAGTACTTC	CASSQEPSGGENSEQYF	NA	TRBD2	TRBV4-2	TRBJ2-7
TGCACTTCACAGGGGGCGTATGGCTACACCTTC	CTSQGAYGYTF	NA	TRBD1	TRBV29-1	TRBJ1-2
TGCGCCAGCACCTTGTTAGGGGAAGATTCACCCCTCCACTTT	CASTLLGEDSPLHF	NA	NA	TRBV5-1	TRBJ1-6
TGCGCCAGCAGCCGGGACAGGACGAACACTGAAGCTTTCTTT	CASSRDRTNTEAFF	NA	TRBD1	TRBV5-1	TRBJ1-1
TGTGCCAGCAGCGCCTGGCCGATGCAGGGCAAATCAGATACGCAGTATTTT	CASSAWPMQGKSDTQYF	NA	NA	TRBV9	TRBJ2-3
TGTGCCAGCAGCAAATCAAGACTCGGGACAGGTGTCTACAATCAGCCCCAGCATTTT	CASSKSRLGTGVYNQPQHF	NA	TRBD1	TRBV11-3	TRBJ1-5
TGTGCCAGCAGTTACCCGACTAGCGGGATCTCCGGGGAGCTGTTTTTT	CASSYPTSGISGELFF	NA	TRBD2	TRBV6-6	TRBJ2-2
TGTGCCAGCAGCTTTCGTATACAGGGTTCCGGGGAGCTGTTTTTT	CASSFRIQGSGELFF	NA	NA	TRBV7-9	TRBJ2-2
TGTGCCAGTAGTATGGACAGCTCTTTCATTCTCTATGGCTACACCTTC	CASSMDSSFILYGYTF	NA	NA	TRBV19	TRBJ1-2
TGCGCCAGCAGCTCCCGAGGACAGCTGGGGACTGAAGCTTTCTTT	CASSSRGQLGTEAFF	NA	NA	TRBV5-1	TRBJ1-1
TGTGCCAGCCTCAGGGACTACGGCAATGAGCAGTTCTTC	CASLRDYGNEQFF	NA	TRBD2	TRBV5-4	TRBJ2-1
TGTGCCAGCAGTTTGGCACGTGGCTACACCTTC	CASSLARGYTF	NA	NA	TRBV28	TRBJ1-2
TGTGCCAGCACCCAATACGGGGGTTCTAATGAAAAACTGTTTTTT	CASTQYGGSNEKLFF	NA	NA	TRBV7-9	TRBJ1-4
TGTGCCAGCAGAACTACAGGTTGGGCCCAGCCCCAGCATTTT	CASRTTGWAQPQHF	NA	NA	TRBV6-5	TRBJ1-5
TGTGCCAGCAGCTTAGAGGGACAGCTCTTCTCTGGAAACACCATATATTTT	CASSLEGQLFSGNTIYF	NA	TRBD1	TRBV7-2	TRBJ1-3
TGTGCCAGCAGCCAAAGTGGGCGCGGGGGTGAGCAGTTCTTC	CASSQSGRGGEQFF	NA	TRBD2	TRBV6-4	TRBJ2-1
TGTGCCAGCAGCTCCGACTTAGGCGGAAACAATGAGCAGTTCTTC	CASSSDLGGNNEQFF	NA	NA	TRBV7-2	TRBJ2-1
TGTGCCAGCTCACGGGACAGAATTAATTCACCCCTCCACTTT	CASSRDRINSPLHF	once	TRBD1	TRBV18	TRBJ1-6
TGTGCCAGTAGTCCATCAGGGAATGACTATGGCTACACCTTC	CASSPSGNDYGYTF	NA	NA	TRBV19	TRBJ1-2
TGTGCCAGCAGTGAATCCGGGACAGGGGGCTACTATGGCTACACCTTC	CASSESGTGGYYGYTF	NA	TRBD1	TRBV25-1	TRBJ1-2
TGCGCCAGCAGTGAATTAGCTGGGAGTGAAGCTTTCTTT	CASSELAGSEAFF	NA	NA	TRBV10-1	TRBJ1-1
TGTGCCAGCAGCTTAGTAGGCAGCGGGAGGGCCCACGGGGAGCTGTTTTTT	CASSLVGSGRAHGELFF	many	TRBD2	TRBV11-2	TRBJ2-2
TGTGCCAGTAGTAAGACTAGCGGGCGGCAAGAGACCCAGTACTTC	CASSKTSGRQETQYF	NA	TRBD2	TRBV19	TRBJ2-5
TGTGCCTGGAGTCGCTTGGGGGGAGGAGATACGCAGTATTTT	CAWSRLGGGDTQYF	NA	NA	TRBV30	TRBJ2-3
TGTGCCAGCAGCTTAGGAGACTTTGCCGGGGAGCTGTTTTTT	CASSLGDFAGELFF	NA	NA	TRBV7-8	TRBJ2-2
TGTGCCAGCAGCCAAGTGGCCGGGACAGGGGGCGGAGGAGGCAATCAGCCCCAGCATTTT	CASSQVAGTGGGGGNQPQHF	NA	TRBD1	TRBV4-2	TRBJ1-5
TGTGCCAGCTCACCACGGCCAGGGCCTTCCTACGAGCAGTACTTC	CASSPRPGPSYEQYF	NA	NA	TRBV18	TRBJ2-7
TGCGCCAGCAGCACCGGGACTAGCGGGGGGGCCACAGATACGCAGTATTTT	CASSTGTSGGATDTQYF	NA	TRBD2	TRBV5-1	TRBJ2-3
TGCGCCAGCAGCCATGGTGGGGGGGCCAATGAGCAGTTCTTC	CASSHGGGANEQFF	NA	NA	TRBV5-1	TRBJ2-1
TGTGCCAGCATAACCGGCAGGGGATCTTATGGCTACACCTTC	CASITGRGSYGYTF	NA	NA	TRBV6-5	TRBJ1-2
TGTGCCAGCAGCGGGACAGGGGGACGGGGCTACACCTTC	CASSGTGGRGYTF	NA	TRBD1	TRBV2	TRBJ1-2
TGTGCCACCACCGGACAGGAGGTCCCCTATGGCTACACCTTC	CATTGQEVPYGYTF	once	TRBD1	TRBV19	TRBJ1-2
TGTGCCAGCAGCCGAATAACAGGTTCTTGGGGCTACACCTTC	CASSRITGSWGYTF	NA	NA	TRBV4-2	TRBJ1-2
TGTGCCAGCAGCCTCCTGGGTAGCGGGGGGGCGGAGACCCAGTACTTC	CASSLLGSGGAETQYF	NA	TRBD2	TRBV5-4	TRBJ2-5
TGTGCCAGCAGCCCTAGCGGGGGTGGTGATACGCAGTATTTT	CASSPSGGGDTQYF	NA	TRBD2	TRBV9	TRBJ2-3
TGTGCCAGCAGCTGGACTAGCACGAACGCAGATACGCAGTATTTT	CASSWTSTNADTQYF	NA	TRBD2	TRBV7-9	TRBJ2-3
TGCGCCAGCAGCCCCCCGGCAGCTAGCTCTGGAAACACCATATATTTT	CASSPPAASSGNTIYF	NA	NA	TRBV4-1	TRBJ1-3
TGTGCCAGCAGCTTAGACCGGACAGGGGCGCGCTACACCTTC	CASSLDRTGARYTF	NA	TRBD1	TRBV7-9	TRBJ1-2
TGTGCCAGCAGCTTCGACTCCATCAATGAGCAGTTCTTC	CASSFDSINEQFF	NA	NA	TRBV7-2	TRBJ2-1
TGTGCCAGTAGTATCGTGGACAGGGGGAATTCACCCCTCCACTTT	CASSIVDRGNSPLHF	NA	TRBD1	TRBV19	TRBJ1-6
TGCGCCAGCAGCTTGGTGGGACAGGGGATCCAGACCCAGTACTTC	CASSLVGQGIQTQYF	NA	TRBD1	TRBV5-1	TRBJ2-5
TGTGCCAGCAGCATAGGACTAGAGGATTACAATGAGCAGTTCTTC	CASSIGLEDYNEQFF	NA	TRBD2	TRBV5-6	TRBJ2-1
TGCAGTGCTAGTCCCCGGGACAGGGTTATGAACACTGAAGCTTTCTTT	CSASPRDRVMNTEAFF	NA	TRBD1	TRBV20-1	TRBJ1-1
TGTGCCACCAGCACTAGCGGGACGTACAATGAGCAGTTCTTC	CATSTSGTYNEQFF	few	TRBD2	TRBV15	TRBJ2-1
TGTGCCAGCAGTGCGACTAGCGGGGGCACAGATACGCAGTATTTT	CASSATSGGTDTQYF	NA	TRBD2	TRBV7-9	TRBJ2-3
TGTGCCAGCAGCGGGGGCAGGGTTCAAACTGAAGCTTTCTTT	CASSGGRVQTEAFF	NA	NA	TRBV11-2	TRBJ1-1
TGTGCCAGCAGTTACCAGGGTAATAATTCACCCCTCCACTTT	CASSYQGNNSPLHF	NA	NA	TRBV6-5	TRBJ1-6